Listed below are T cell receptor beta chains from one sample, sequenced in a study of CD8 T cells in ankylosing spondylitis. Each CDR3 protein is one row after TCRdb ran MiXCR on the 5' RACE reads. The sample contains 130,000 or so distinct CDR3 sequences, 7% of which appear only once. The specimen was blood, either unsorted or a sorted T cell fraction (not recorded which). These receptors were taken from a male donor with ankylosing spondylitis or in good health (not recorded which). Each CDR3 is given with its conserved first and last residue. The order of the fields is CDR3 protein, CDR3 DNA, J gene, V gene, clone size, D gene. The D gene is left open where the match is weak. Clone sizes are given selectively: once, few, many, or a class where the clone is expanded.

CDR3aa: CASSPARGRDTQYF; CDR3nt: TGTGCCAGCAGCCCGGCCCGCGGGAGAGATACGCAGTATTTT; j_gene: TRBJ2-3; v_gene: TRBV7-2; abundance: many; d_gene: TRBD2
CDR3aa: CASSKRDRGPEAFF; CDR3nt: TGTGCCAGCAGCAAAAGGGACAGGGGGCCTGAAGCTTTCTTT; j_gene: TRBJ1-1; v_gene: TRBV7-2; abundance: many; d_gene: TRBD1
CDR3aa: CSARESSGSSYEQYF; CDR3nt: TGCAGTGCTAGGGAATCTAGCGGGAGTTCCTACGAGCAGTACTTC; j_gene: TRBJ2-7; v_gene: TRBV20-1; abundance: many; d_gene: TRBD2
CDR3aa: CSARGMTSLGNTIYF; CDR3nt: TGCAGTGCCCGCGGTATGACGAGCTTAGGAAACACCATATATTTT; j_gene: TRBJ1-3; v_gene: TRBV20-1; abundance: many; d_gene: .
CDR3aa: CASRPGPLDYEQYF; CDR3nt: TGTGCCAGCAGGCCCGGACCCCTGGACTACGAGCAGTACTTC; j_gene: TRBJ2-7; v_gene: TRBV12-3/TRBV12-4; abundance: .; d_gene: .
CDR3aa: CASTFRANQPQHF; CDR3nt: TGTGCCAGTACTTTCAGGGCCAATCAGCCCCAGCATTTT; j_gene: TRBJ1-5; v_gene: TRBV19; abundance: once; d_gene: .
CDR3aa: CASSAQTGLGEKLFF; CDR3nt: TGTGCCAGCAGCGCCCAGACAGGGTTAGGGGAAAAACTGTTTTTT; j_gene: TRBJ1-4; v_gene: TRBV5-6; abundance: few; d_gene: TRBD1
CDR3aa: CASSGRKINTEAFF; CDR3nt: TGCGCATCCTCGGGACGGAAAATAAACACTGAAGCTTTCTTT; j_gene: TRBJ1-1; v_gene: TRBV20-1; abundance: many; d_gene: .
CDR3aa: CSARVSQGGNTEAFF; CDR3nt: TGCAGTGCTAGAGTCTCCCAGGGCGGTAACACTGAAGCTTTCTTT; j_gene: TRBJ1-1; v_gene: TRBV20-1; abundance: many; d_gene: .
CDR3aa: CSASERAMGTDTQYF; CDR3nt: TGCAGTGCTAGCGAGAGGGCCATGGGCACAGATACGCAGTATTTT; j_gene: TRBJ2-3; v_gene: TRBV20-1; abundance: many; d_gene: .